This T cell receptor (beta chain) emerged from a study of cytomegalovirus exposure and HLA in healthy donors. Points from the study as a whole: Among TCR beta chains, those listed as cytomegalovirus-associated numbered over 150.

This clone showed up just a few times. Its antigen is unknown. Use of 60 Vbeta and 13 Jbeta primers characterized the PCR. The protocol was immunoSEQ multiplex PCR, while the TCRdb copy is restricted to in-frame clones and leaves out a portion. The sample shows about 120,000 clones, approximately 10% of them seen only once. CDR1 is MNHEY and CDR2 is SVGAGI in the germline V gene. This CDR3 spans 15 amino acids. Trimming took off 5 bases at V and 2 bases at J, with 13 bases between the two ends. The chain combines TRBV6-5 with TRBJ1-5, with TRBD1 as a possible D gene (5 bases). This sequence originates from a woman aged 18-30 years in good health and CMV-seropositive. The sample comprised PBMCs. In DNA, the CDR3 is TGTGCCAGCAGTCCAGTATGGGGGGGCAATCAGCCCCAGCATTTT. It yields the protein CASSPVWGGNQPQHF.